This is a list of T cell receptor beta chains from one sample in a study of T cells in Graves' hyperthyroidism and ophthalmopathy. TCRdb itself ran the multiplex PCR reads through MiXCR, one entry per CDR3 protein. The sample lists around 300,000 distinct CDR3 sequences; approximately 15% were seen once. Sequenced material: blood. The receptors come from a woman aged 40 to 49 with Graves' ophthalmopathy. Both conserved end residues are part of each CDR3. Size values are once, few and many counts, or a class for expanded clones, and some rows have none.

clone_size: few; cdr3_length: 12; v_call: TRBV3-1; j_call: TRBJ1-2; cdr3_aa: CASSQEGQRGTF
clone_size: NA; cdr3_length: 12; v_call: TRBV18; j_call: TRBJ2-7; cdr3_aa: CASSPGTGEQYF
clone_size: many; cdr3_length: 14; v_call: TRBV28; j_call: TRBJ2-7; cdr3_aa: CASRRASGNYEQYF
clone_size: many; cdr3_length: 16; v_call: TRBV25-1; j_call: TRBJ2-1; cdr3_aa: CASRASGRFSYNEQFF
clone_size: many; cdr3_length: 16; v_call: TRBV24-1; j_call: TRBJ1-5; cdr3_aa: CATSDSTGDHNQPQHF
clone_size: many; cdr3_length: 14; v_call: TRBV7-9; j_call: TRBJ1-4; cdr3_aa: CASSLTGGGEKLFF
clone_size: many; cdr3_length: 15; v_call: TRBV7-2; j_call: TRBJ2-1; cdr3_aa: CASSQWEGRYNEQFF
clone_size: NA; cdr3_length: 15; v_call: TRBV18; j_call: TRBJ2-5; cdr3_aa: CASSPSGGGQETQYF
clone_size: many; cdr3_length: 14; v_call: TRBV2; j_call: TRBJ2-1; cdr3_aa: CASSVGRIYNEQFF
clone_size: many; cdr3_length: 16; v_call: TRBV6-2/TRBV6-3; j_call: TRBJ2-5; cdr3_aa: CASRTHAAGKQETQYF
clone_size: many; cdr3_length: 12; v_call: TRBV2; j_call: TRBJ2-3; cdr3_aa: CASSEDVSTQYF
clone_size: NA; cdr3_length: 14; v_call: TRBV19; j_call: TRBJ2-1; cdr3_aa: CASSLEQDYNEQFF
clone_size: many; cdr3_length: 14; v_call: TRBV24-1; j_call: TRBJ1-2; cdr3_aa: CATSQSGGWYGYTF
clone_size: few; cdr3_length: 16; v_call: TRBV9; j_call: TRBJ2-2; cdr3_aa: CASSVHIQGAAGELFF
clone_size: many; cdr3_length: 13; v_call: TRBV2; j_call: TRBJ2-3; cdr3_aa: CAILSGLRDTQYF
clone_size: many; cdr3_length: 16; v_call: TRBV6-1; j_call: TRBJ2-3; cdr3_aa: CASSAGLAGGLDTQYF
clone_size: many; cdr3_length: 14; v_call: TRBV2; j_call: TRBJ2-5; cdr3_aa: CASRRTFLQETQYF
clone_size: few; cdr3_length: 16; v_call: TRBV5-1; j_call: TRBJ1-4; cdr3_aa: CASSLLQQGSNEKLFF
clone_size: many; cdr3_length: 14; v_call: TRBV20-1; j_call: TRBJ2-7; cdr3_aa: CSASPNSGSYEQYF
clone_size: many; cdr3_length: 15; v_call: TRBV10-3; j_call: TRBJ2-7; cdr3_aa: CAISESGTGNYEQYF
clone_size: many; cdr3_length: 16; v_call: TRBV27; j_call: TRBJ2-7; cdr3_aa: CASSLWFQGQPTEQYF
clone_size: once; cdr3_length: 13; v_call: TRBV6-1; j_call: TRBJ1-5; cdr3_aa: CASSASGNQPQHF
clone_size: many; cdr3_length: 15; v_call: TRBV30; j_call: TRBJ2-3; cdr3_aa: CAWSVLASSTDTQYF
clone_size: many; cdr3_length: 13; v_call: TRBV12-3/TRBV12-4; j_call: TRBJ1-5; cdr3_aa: CASSKGAGQPQHF
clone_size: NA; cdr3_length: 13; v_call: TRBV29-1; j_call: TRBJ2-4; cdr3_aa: CSVWDLAKNIQYF
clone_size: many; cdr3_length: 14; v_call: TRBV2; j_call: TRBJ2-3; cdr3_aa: CASSDIVGVNTQYF
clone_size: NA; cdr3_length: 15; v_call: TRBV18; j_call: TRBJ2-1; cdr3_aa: CASSPWDRENNEQFF
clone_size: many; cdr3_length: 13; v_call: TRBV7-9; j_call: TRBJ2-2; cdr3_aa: CASGRRGSGELFF
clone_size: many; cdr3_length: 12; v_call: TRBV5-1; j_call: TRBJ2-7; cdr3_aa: CASSLGGLEQYF
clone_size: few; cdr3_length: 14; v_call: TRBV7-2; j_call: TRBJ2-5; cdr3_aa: CASSLTGEPETQYF
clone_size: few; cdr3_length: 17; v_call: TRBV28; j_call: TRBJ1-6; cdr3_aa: CASSFIVGQGNNSPPHF
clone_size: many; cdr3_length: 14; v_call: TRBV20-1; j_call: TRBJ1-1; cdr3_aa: CSATKGALNTEAFF
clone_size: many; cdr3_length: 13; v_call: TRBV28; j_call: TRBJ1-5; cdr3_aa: CAWKPPGNQPQHF
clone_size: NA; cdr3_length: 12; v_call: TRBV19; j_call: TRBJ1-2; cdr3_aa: CASSTGRGGYTF
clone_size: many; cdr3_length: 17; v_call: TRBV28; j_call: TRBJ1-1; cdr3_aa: CASTRVAQGAKNTEAFF
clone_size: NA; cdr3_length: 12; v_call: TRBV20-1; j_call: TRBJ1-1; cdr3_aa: CSADVGGTEAFF
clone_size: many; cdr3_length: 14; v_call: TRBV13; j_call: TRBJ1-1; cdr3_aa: CASSLGARNTEAFF
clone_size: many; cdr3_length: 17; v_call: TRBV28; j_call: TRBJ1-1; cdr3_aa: CASSLLVEGARGTEALF
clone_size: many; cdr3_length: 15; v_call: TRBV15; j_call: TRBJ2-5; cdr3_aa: CATSRVGLAEETQYF
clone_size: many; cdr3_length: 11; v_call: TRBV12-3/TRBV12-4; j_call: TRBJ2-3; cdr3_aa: CASSPRDTQYF
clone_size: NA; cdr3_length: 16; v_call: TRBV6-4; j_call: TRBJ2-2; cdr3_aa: CASSEKRGDNTGELFF
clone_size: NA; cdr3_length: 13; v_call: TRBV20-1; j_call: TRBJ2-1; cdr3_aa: CSAYSGSFNEQFF
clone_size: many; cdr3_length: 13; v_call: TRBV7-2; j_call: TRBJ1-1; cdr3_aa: CASSLDRHTEAFF
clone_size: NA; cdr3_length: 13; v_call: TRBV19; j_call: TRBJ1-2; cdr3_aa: CASSIGGRGGYTF
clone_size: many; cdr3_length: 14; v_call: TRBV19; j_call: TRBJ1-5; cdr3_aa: CASSMRQADQPQHF
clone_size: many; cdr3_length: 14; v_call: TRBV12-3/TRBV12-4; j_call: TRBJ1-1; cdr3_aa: CASSQGGGWTEAFF
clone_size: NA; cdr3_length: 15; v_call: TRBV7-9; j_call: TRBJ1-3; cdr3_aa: CASSYGRNSGNTIYF
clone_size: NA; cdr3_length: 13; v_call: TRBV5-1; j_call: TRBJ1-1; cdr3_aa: CASNTGTATEAFF
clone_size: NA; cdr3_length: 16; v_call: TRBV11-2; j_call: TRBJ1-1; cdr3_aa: CASSLVPGRVNTEAFF
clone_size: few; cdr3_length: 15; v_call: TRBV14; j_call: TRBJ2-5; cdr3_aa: CASSQVWGFQETQYF
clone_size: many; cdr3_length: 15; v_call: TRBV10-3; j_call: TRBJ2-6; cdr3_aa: CAIRKRDSGANVLTF
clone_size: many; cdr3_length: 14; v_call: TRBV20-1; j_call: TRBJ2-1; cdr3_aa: CSALGFRSYNEQFF
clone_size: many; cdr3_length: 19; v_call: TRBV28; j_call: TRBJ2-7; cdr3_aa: CASSFPSTLSGGAWYEQYF
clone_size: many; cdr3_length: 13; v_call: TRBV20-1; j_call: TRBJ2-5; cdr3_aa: CSASSGRLGTQYF